This TCR beta chain was documented in a study of early T cells in non-severe SARS-CoV-2 infection (dated by TCRdb to about 2021). With respect to the entire study: Because TCR sequencing relied on bulk RNA taken from unsorted whole blood, pairing of alpha and beta chains was not possible.

The receptor library was made with 5' RACE. For sequencing, a NextSeq 500 was employed. To correct for sequencing error and PCR bias, the TCR library protocol tagged individual cDNA molecules with unique molecular identifiers. TCR alpha and beta chains were both sequenced, and the abundances of alpha and beta sequences in each sample were closely correlated with each other. In the source study's methods: V gene, J gene and CDR3 annotation of TCR sequences was performed with Decombinator V4. Expanded TCRs were defined as changing significantly between any two time points under a Poisson model with p below 0.0001. TCR abundances were normalised to the total number of TCRs sequenced per sample and expressed as counts per million. TRAV1-2 paired with TRAJ12, TRAJ20 or TRAJ33 defined MAIT TCRs, while TRAV10 paired with TRAJ18 defined iNKT TCRs. VDJdb, accessed 1 November 2021, was searched for CMV, EBV and SARS-CoV-2 annotated TCRs, excluding TCRs annotated for multiple antigens. TCRdb itself trimmed the public reads at Q25 with fastp, ran MiXCR and retained productive beta chains. Rows are combined by CDR3 protein, so each entry shows the most common genes and DNA. These V and J calls rely on TCRdb rather than the paper's analysis. The sample table records approximately 30,000 distinct CDR3 sequences; 3% to 5% of these occur just once. The ten most abundant clones make up approximately 8.2% of the sample.

This was a case-control study nested in a cohort of healthcare workers in London, UK, who had nasopharyngeal swab PCR tests and blood samples taken every week. Between 23 and 31 March 2020, the week of the UK lockdown, healthcare workers were enrolled and then followed up weekly for as long as 16 weeks. As regards this clonotype: Its antigen remains undetermined. This may come from a read error, since a much larger clone is one base off.

The CDR3, cysteine through phenylalanine, is 18 amino acids long. This entry keeps only the CDR3 DNA: 54 bases, framed from base 1. CDR1 SGHDT and CDR2 YYEEEE were looked up in the germline V gene. Summary of the overall study and its limitations: VDJdb matching was skewed toward anti-spike CD8 responses and likely underestimated virus-specific expansions by missing private and CD4 specificities.

The specimen was whole blood. This TCR came from an adult who was a healthcare worker with PCR-confirmed SARS-CoV-2 infection or an uninfected control (not recorded which). The chain is assembled from TRBV5-6 and TRBJ2-7, with 12 central nucleotides matching TRBD2. In nucleotides, the sequence is TGTTCCAGCAGCTTGCCAACACTTACTAGCGGGAGGATCTACGAGCAGTACTTC. Its coded protein is CSSSLPTLTSGRIYEQYF.